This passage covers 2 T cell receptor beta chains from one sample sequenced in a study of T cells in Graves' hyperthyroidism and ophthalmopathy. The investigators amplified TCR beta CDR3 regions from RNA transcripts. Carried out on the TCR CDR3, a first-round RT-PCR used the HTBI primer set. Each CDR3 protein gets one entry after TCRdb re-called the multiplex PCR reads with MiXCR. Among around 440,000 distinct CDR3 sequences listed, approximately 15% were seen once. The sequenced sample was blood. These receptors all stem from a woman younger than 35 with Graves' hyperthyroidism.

This CDR3 is CAITVQLGNEQFF. In nucleotides, the CDR3 is TGTGCCATCACGGTCCAGCTTGGGAATGAGCAGTTCTTC. The chain couples TRBV10-3 to TRBJ2-1; D call uncertain. The V and J ends lost 7 bases and 7 bases respectively, with 14 bases between them. CDR3 length equals 13 residues. The V gene's germline CDR1 is ENHRY and CDR2 SYGVKD.

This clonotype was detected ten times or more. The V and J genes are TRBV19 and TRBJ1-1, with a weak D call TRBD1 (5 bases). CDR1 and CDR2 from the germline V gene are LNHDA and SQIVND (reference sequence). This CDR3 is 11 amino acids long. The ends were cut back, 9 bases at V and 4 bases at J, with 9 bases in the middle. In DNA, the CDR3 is TGTGCCAGCGGGGGACCCACTGAAGCTTTCTTT. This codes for CASGGPTEAFF.